The sequence of this T cell receptor beta chain was determined in a study of regulatory T cells in long-lasting Graves disease (dated by TCRdb to 2020 to 2022). About the investigation overall: In the newly diagnosed Graves' disease group, patients had been taking antithyroid drugs for less than 3 months. Persistent Graves' disease patients were compared with newly diagnosed Graves' disease patients by peripheral blood TCR sequencing and RNA sequencing. The study was registered as a clinical trial and conducted in China. A total of 33 samples underwent TCR sequencing, from roughly 13 patients with persistent Graves' disease and 20 or so patients with newly diagnosed Graves' disease. What the work shows at the level of the full study, not this receptor alone: Compared with newly diagnosed patients, patients with persistent Graves' disease had lower TCR Shannon entropy and fewer highly expanded clones, which suggests clonal expansion. Only peripheral blood was studied, because thyroid tissue, the primary lesion, was inaccessible. Only the TCR beta chain was sequenced and analyzed. The authors acknowledged the small sample size as a limitation that may reduce accuracy. TRBV28, TRBJ1-2 and TRBJ2-5 were preferentially used in persistent disease, while TRBV20-1 and TRBJ2-1 were favored in newly diagnosed disease. More public clonotypes were shared among persistent patients (under 3,000) than among newly diagnosed patients (approximately 1,000).

CDR1 and CDR2, per the germline V gene (reference sequence), are DFQATT and SNEGSKA. Taken from cysteine to phenylalanine, the CDR3 has 18 residues. Just CDR3 DNA is preserved here, 54 bases in frame from base 1. Trimming removed 0 bases from V and 5 bases from J, leaving 23 bases between the germline ends. The time point label here, explained by the study, means: newly diagnosed GD, antithyroid drugs for less than 3 months. For both TCR sequencing and RNA sequencing, RNA was extracted from PBMCs in TRIzol. The diagnosis of Graves' disease followed American Thyroid Association guidelines. Patients for the study were recruited at an endocrinology department in Xi'an, China. Each patient gave 9 to 10 milliliters of peripheral blood, collected in an EDTA anticoagulant tube. PBMCs were isolated by Ficoll Paque Plus density gradient separation without further T cell sorting. RNA quality was checked with an Agilent 2100 Bioanalyzer and agarose gel, and concentration with a NanoDrop 2000.

This clonotype was recorded many times. What antigen it recognizes has not been identified. No quality values exist for individual bases; no much larger clone is one base distant. Library preparation employed multiplex PCR. For sequencing, an Illumina HiSeq 4000 was employed. iRepertoire HTBI primers and Arm-PCR amplification of CDR3 regions were used to construct TCR beta libraries. Before sequencing, the PCR products went through gel purification. Per the authors' processing: Across samples, 62 TRBV and roughly 13 TRBJ segments were identified and used for gene usage analysis of CDR3 amino acid clonotypes. Filtered high-quality paired reads were merged into contigs using COPE and FqMerger. BLAST was used to align contigs to the IMGT TRBV, TRBD and TRBJ reference genes, and CDR3 was defined following IMGT. Any clonotype with a frequency above 0.1% was classified as a highly expanded clone. Repertoire diversity was measured by Shannon entropy, and V-J evenness by the Gini coefficient. Clonotypes shared by more than one individual were considered public. TCRdb itself trimmed the public reads at Q25 with fastp, ran MiXCR and retained productive beta chains. Duplicate CDR3 protein sequences are folded into a single record with the most common DNA and genes. The V and J calls and clone size come from TCRdb's table, not from the authors' own analysis. Across this sample there are 400,000 to 500,000 distinct CDR3 sequences, with less than 15% seen only once. Jointly, the top ten make up roughly 18% of the sample.

These same data were also listed under a study on T cells in Graves' hyperthyroidism and ophthalmopathy. As that second paper reports: Stable Graves' hyperthyroidism was defined as no progression to ophthalmopathy during 18 months of follow-up. The hyperthyroidism patients were between 18 and 65 years old and newly diagnosed, with a disease duration of less than 2 months. Any patient with an uncontrolled infection, another autoimmune disease, pregnancy or lactation was excluded. Diagnoses were established on the basis of clinical symptoms, serum thyroxine and TRAb, thyroid ultrasound, and orbital computed tomography. The first round of RT-PCR for the TCR CDR3 was performed with the HTBI primer set and the Qiagen OneStep RT-PCR kit. Most expanded thyroid clonotypes (frequency above 0.001) were also detected in blood, a finding suggesting that blood repertoires may reflect thyroid immune responses. Ophthalmopathy was separated from stable hyperthyroidism by a 13 V-J signature model, with over 85% sensitivity and approximately 81% specificity obtained in cross-validation and 80%/75% obtained in testing. In validation, the model predicted progression to ophthalmopathy with around 71% sensitivity and approximately 74% specificity, a median of approximately 6.7 months before onset. To identify TCR V-J signatures that set the groups apart, the researchers used a discovery cohort of more than 95 patients, made up of about 44 with Graves' ophthalmopathy and about 60 with stable Graves' hyperthyroidism. Prospective prediction of ophthalmopathy was tested in an independent validation cohort consisting of about 19 hyperthyroidism patients and approximately 16 patients who later progressed to ophthalmopathy. The roughly 94 discovery patients were randomly split 7:3 into training and test sets. In addition, the study compared T-cell repertoires in thyroid tissue and in blood from six Graves' hyperthyroidism patients. After sampling, hyperthyroidism patients received methimazole starting at 30 mg daily, and ophthalmopathy patients received high-dose intravenous methylprednisolone. Libraries were constructed in a second round of multiplex PCR, after which size selection and purification were carried out. Libraries were sequenced paired-end with 100 bp reads on an Illumina HiSeq2000. SOAPnuke was used to process the raw data, with reads discarded if the reads contained adapters or uncalled bases, had a mean Phred below 15, or lacked an exact constant-primer or identifier match. COPE v1.2.5 was used to merge high-quality paired reads, and clonotypes were defined as unique nucleotide sequences. MiTCR v1.1 was used to align clonotypes to the IMGT TRBV, TRBD and TRBJ reference segments. Analysis was restricted to V-J combinations with a frequency above 0.0001, which covered 99.2% of repertoires. The TCS score was defined as F50 (clonal expansion) divided by E x V (chaos), with BLOSUM62-based TCRdist calculated between CDR3 peptides within each V-J. Welch's t-statistics and random forest reduced several hundred V-J features to 13, which were used in a naive Bayes classifier (R e1071). No statistical method was used to set the sample size in advance, and investigators knew the group allocation. According to the paper, TCR Vbeta CDR3 sequencing was carried out on around 140 peripheral blood samples, which came from fewer than 50 ophthalmopathy, around 74 hyperthyroidism and approximately 17 progressor patients.

This TCR came from a woman aged 45-60 years with Graves disease. Donor details come from another sample of the same person, matched by shared clones. The chain is made from TRBV20-1 and TRBJ2-1; the D gene is possibly TRBD2, with 5 bases matching. The source material was peripheral blood mononuclear cells (PBMCs), sampled at new diagnosis, from a patient treated with antithyroid drugs. CDR3 region: CSARDNIGLKRKDNEQFF. In nucleotide form, the sequence is TGCAGTGCTAGAGATAACATTGGGTTAAAGCGGAAGGACAATGAGCAGTTCTTC.